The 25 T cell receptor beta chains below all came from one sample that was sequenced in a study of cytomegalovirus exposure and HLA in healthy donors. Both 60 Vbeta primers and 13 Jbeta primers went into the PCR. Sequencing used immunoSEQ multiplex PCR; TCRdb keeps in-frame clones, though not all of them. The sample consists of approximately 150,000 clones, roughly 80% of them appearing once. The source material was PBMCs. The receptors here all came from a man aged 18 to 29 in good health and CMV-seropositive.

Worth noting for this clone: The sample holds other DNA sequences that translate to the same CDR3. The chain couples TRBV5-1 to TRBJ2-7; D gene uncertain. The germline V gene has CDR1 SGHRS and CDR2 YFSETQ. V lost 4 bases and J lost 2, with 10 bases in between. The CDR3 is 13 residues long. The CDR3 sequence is CASSPPTPYEQYF. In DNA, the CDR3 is TGCGCCAGCAGCCCCCCTACCCCCTACGAGCAGTACTTC. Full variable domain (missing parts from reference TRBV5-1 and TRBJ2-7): KAGVTQTPRYLIKTRGQQVTLSCSPISGHRSVSWYQQTPGQGLQFLFEYFSETQRNKGNFPGRFSGRQFSNSRSEMNVSTLELGDSALYLCASSPPTPYEQYFGPGTRLTVT.

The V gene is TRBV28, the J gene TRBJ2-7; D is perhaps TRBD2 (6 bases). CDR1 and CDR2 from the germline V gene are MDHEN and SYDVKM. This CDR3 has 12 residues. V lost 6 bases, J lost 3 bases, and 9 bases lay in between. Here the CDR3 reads CASREGIYEQYF. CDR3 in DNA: TGTGCCAGCAGGGAGGGTATCTACGAGCAGTACTTC.

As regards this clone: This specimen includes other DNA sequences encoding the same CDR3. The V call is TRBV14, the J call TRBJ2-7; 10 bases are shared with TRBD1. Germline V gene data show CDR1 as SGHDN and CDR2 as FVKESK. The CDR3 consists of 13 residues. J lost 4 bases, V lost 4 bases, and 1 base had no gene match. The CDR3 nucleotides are TGTGCCAGCAGCCGGGACAGGGGTTACGAGCAGTACTTC. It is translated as CASSRDRGYEQYF.

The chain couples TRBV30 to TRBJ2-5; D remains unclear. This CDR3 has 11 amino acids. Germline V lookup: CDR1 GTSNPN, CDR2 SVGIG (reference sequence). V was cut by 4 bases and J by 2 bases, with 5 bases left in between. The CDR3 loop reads CAWTLQETQYF. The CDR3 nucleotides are TGTGCCTGGACACTACAAGAGACCCAGTACTTC.

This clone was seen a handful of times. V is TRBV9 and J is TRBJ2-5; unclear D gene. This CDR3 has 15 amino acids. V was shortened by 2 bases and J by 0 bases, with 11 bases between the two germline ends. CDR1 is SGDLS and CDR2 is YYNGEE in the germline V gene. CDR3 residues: CASSVLGQNQETQYF. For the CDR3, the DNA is TGTGCCAGCAGCGTTCTTGGGCAGAACCAAGAGACCCAGTACTTC.

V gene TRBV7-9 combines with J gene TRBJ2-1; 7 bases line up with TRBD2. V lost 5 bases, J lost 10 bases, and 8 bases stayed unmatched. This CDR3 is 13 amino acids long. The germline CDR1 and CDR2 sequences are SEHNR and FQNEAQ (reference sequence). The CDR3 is CASSAVPGGEQFF. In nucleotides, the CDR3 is TGTGCCAGCAGCGCGGTTCCCGGGGGGGAGCAGTTCTTC.

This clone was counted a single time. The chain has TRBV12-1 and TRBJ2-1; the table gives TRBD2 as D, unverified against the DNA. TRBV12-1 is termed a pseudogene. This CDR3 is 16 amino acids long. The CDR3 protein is CASSFQREGHYNEQFF. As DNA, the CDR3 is TGTGCCAGCAGCTTTCAGCGGGAGGGGCACTACAATGAGCAGTTCTTC.

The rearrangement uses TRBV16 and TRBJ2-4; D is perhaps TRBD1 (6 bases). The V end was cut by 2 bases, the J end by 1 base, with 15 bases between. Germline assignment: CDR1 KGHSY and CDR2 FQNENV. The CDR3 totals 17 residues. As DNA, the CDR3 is TGTGCCAGCAGCCAAACGAGGGGGTCTGGGGCCAAAAACATTCAGTACTTC. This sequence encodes CASSQTRGSGAKNIQYF.

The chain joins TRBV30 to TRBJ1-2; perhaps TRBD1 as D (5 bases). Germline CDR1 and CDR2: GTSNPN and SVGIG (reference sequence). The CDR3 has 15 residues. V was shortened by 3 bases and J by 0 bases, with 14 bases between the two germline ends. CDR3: CAWRTRARANYGYTF. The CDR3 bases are TGTGCCTGGAGGACCCGAGCCAGGGCTAACTATGGCTACACCTTC. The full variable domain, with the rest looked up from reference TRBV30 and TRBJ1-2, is SQTIHQWPATLVQPVGSPLSLECTVEGTSNPNLYWYRQAAGRGLQLLFYSVGIGQISSEVPQNLSASRPQDRQFILSSKKLLLSDSGFYLCAWRTRARANYGYTFGSGTRLTVV.

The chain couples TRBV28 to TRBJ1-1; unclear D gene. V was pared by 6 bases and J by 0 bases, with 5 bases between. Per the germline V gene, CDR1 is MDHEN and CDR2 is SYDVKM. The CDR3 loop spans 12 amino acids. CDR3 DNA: TGTGCCAGCAGGTCAATGAACACTGAAGCTTTCTTT. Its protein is CASRSMNTEAFF.

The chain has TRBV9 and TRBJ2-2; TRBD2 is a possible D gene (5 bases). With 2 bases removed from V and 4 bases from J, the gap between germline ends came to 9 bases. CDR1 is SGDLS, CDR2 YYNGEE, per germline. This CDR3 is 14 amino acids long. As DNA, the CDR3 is TGTGCCAGCAGCGTGGGTGGGAGCACCGGGGAGCTGTTTTTT. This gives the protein CASSVGGSTGELFF.

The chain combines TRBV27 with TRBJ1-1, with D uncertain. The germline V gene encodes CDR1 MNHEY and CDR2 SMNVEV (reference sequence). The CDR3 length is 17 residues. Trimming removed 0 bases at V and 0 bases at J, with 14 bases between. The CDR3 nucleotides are TGTGCCAGCAGTTTATCAGGGAGGCCAACTATGAACACTGAAGCTTTCTTT. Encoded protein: CASSLSGRPTMNTEAFF.

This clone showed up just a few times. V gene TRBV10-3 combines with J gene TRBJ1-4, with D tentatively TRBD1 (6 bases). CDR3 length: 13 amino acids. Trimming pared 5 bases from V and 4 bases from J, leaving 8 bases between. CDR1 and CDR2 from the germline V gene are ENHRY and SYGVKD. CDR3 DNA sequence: TGTGCCATCAGTAGACAGGTTAATGAAAAACTGTTTTTT. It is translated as CAISRQVNEKLFF.

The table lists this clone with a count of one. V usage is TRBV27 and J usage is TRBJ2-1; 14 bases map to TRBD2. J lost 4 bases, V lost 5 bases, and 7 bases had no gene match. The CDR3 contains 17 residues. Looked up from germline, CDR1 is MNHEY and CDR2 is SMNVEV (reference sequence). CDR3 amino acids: CASSDRTSGRNYNEQFF. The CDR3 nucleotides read TGTGCCAGCAGTGACCGGACTAGCGGGAGGAATTACAATGAGCAGTTCTTC.

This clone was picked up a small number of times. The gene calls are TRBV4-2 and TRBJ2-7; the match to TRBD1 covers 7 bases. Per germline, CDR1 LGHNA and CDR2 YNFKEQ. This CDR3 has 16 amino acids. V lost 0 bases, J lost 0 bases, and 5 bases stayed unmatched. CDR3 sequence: CASSQESGGGSYEQYF. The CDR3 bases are TGTGCCAGCAGCCAAGAATCAGGGGGTGGCTCCTACGAGCAGTACTTC.

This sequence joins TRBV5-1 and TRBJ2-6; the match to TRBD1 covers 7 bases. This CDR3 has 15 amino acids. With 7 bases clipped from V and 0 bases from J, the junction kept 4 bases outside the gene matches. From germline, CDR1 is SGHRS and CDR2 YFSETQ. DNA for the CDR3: TGCGCCAGCCGGACAGGATACTCTGGGGCCAACGTCCTGACTTTC. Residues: CASRTGYSGANVLTF. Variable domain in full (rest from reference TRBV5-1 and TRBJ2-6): KAGVTQTPRYLIKTRGQQVTLSCSPISGHRSVSWYQQTPGQGLQFLFEYFSETQRNKGNFPGRFSGRQFSNSRSEMNVSTLELGDSALYLCASRTGYSGANVLTFGAGSRLTVL.

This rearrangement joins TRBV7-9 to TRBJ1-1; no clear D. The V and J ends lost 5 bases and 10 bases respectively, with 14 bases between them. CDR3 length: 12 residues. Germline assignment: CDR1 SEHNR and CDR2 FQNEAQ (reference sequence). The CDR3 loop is CASSQGGFLAFF. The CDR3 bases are TGTGCCAGCAGCCAAGGAGGGTTTTTAGCTTTCTTT.

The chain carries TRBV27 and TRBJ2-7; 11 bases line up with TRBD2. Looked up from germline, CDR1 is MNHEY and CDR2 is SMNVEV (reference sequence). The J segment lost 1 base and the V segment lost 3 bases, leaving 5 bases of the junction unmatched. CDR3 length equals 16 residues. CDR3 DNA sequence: TGTGCCAGCAGTTTTACTAGCGGGAGATCTTCCTACGAGCAGTACTTC. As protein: CASSFTSGRSSYEQYF.

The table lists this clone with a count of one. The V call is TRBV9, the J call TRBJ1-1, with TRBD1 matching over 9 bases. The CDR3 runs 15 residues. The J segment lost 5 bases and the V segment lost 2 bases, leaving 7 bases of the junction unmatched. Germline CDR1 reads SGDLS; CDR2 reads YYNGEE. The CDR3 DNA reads TGTGCCAGCAGCGTCGCGGACAGGGGCTGGACTGAAGCTTTCTTT. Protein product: CASSVADRGWTEAFF.

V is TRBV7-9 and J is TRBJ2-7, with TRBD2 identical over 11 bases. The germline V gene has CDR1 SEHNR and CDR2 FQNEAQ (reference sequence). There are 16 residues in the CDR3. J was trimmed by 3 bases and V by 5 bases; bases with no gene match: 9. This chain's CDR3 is CASSPTSGTSGYEQYF. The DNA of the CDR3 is TGTGCCAGCAGCCCAACCTCCGGGACTAGCGGCTACGAGCAGTACTTC. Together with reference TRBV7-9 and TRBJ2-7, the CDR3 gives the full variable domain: DTGVSQNPRHKITKRGQNVTFRCDPISEHNRLYWYRQTLGQGPEFLTYFQNEAQLEKSRLLSDRFSAERPKGSFSTLEIQRTEQGDSAMYLCASSPTSGTSGYEQYFGPGTRLTVT.

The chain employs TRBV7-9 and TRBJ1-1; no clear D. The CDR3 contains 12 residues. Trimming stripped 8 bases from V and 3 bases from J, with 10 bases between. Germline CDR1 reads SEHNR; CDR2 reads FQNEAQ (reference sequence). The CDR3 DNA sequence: TGTGCCAGCTCTGTTAGCGACACTGAAGCTTTCTTT. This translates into CASSVSDTEAFF.

CDR3 protein: CALGESYTF. The DNA for the CDR3 is TGTGCCCTTGGGGAGAGCTACACCTTC. The chain couples TRBV6-4 to TRBJ1-2; D call uncertain. Trimming removed 11 bases at V and 9 bases at J, with 10 bases between. Germline V CDR1 and CDR2: MRHNA, SNTAGT. The CDR3 spans 9 residues.

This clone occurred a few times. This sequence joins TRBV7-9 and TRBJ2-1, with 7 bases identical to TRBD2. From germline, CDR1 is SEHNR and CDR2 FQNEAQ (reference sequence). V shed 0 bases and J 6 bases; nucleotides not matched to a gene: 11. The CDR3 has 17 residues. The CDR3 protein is CASSLAPSSGWGNEQFF. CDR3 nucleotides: TGTGCCAGCAGCTTAGCTCCATCTAGCGGTTGGGGCAATGAGCAGTTCTTC.

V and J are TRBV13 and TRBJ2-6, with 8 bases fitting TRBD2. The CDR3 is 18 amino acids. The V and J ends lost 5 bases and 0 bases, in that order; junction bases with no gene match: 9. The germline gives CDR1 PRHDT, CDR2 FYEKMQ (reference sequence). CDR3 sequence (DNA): TGTGCCAGCAGCAACAGACTAGCGCTAACCTCTGGGGCCAACGTCCTGACTTTC. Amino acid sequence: CASSNRLALTSGANVLTF.

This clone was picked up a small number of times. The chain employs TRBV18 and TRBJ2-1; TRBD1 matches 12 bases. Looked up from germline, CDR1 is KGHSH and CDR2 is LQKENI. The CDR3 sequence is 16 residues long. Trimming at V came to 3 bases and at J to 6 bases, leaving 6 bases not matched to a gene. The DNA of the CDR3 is TGTGCCAGCTCACCCCTGGGACAGGGGGCTGGCAATGAGCAGTTCTTC. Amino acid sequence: CASSPLGQGAGNEQFF.